This T cell receptor beta chain was observed in a study of blood T cell repertoires in COVID-19. Across the whole study: Sites across the United States, Italy and Spain contributed samples from acute and convalescent COVID-19. PBMCs, B-cell-depleted T cells, or T cells were the source of the cDNA or gDNA that made up the material.

The CDR3 has 13 residues. The ends were cut back, 4 bases at V and 8 bases at J, with 14 bases in the middle. Per germline, CDR1 MNHNY and CDR2 SVGAGI (reference sequence). In the source study's methods: It was from reference gene primer amplification that nucleated cell counts were estimated. Assay: immunoSEQ multiplex PCR; the TCRdb copy retains only in-frame clones and omits some. V and J calls and clone size are those listed in that table; D and trimming were worked out from the DNA. The profile shows 110,000 to 150,000 clones, 75% to 85% of them singletons. Specimen: peripheral blood. V is TRBV6-6 and J is TRBJ1-2; a possible D gene is TRBD1 (5 bases). The TCR comes from a man aged 50-59 years with acute or convalescent COVID-19. For the CDR3, the DNA is TGTGCCAGCAGTTTGAAGCAGGGTGACGGCTACACCTTC. This gives the protein CASSLKQGDGYTF.